Shown below are 2 T cell receptor beta chains from a single sample sequenced in a study of prognosis after radiotherapy for stage I lung cancer. Two-round multiplex PCR amplified TCR beta CDR3 from genomic DNA. Primers specific to each TRBV and TRBJ gene drove first-round PCR. Each CDR3 protein gets one entry after TCRdb re-called the multiplex PCR reads with MiXCR. The sample yields approximately 35,000 distinct CDR3 sequences, around 30% seen once. Sequences were derived from PBMCs, sampled before or after stereotactic body radiation therapy (not recorded which). The receptors come from a donor aged 50 or older with non-small cell lung cancer.

By proportion, this clonotype is medium-sized. The rearrangement uses TRBV6-2 or TRBV6-3 and TRBJ1-2; the D gene is possibly TRBD1 (5 bases). The CDR3 has 16 residues. Looked up from germline, CDR1 is MNHEY and CDR2 is SVGEGT. Between the trimmed V and J ends, which lost 5 bases and 0 bases, there was a span of 16 bases. CDR3 residues: CASSPRTGEANYGYTF. In DNA form, the CDR3 reads TGTGCCAGCAGTCCTAGGACGGGGGAAGCTAACTATGGCTACACCTTC.

Turning to this clonotype: A far larger clone is one base from this, pointing to a likely read error. The rearrangement uses TRBV6-5 and TRBJ2-7; 8 nucleotides line up with TRBD1. V dropped 5 bases and J dropped 4; count of bases not matched to a gene: 7. CDR1 and CDR2 (germline): MNHEY, SVGAGI. This CDR3 is built from 14 residues. The CDR3 bases are TGTGCCAGCAGTCACCGGGACAGGTGTTACGAGCAGTACTTC. Protein sequence: CASSHRDRCYEQYF.